The rows below give T cell receptor beta chains drawn from one sample of a study of early T cells in non-severe SARS-CoV-2 infection. TCRdb re-analysed the 5' RACE reads in MiXCR, keeping a single row per CDR3 protein. The data show approximately 46,000 distinct CDR3 sequences, about 10% seen once. The source material was whole blood. Receptor source: an adult who was a healthcare worker with PCR-confirmed SARS-CoV-2 infection or an uninfected control (not recorded which). The CDR3 runs from the conserved cysteine through the conserved F or W. The order of the fields is clone size, J gene, D gene, V gene, CDR3 DNA, CDR3 protein. A D gene is named only where the DNA matches it firmly. The size field is filled for only some rows; it gives once, few, many or a size class.

size: many; J: TRBJ1-4; D: -; V: TRBV14; DNA: TGTGCCAGCAGCCAAGTCGAAGGGGGTCTCAGTGAAAAACTGTTTTTT; CDR3: CASSQVEGGLSEKLFF
size: -; J: TRBJ2-3; D: TRBD1; V: TRBV29-1; DNA: TGCAGCGTTGAGGGACAGCACACAGATACGCAGTATTTT; CDR3: CSVEGQHTDTQYF
size: few; J: TRBJ2-2; D: -; V: TRBV19; DNA: TGTGCCAGTAGTGCTCCAGGGATGGGCACCGGGGAGCTGTTTTTT; CDR3: CASSAPGMGTGELFF
size: many; J: TRBJ1-1; D: TRBD1; V: TRBV12-3/TRBV12-4; DNA: TGTGCCAGCAGTAGACGACAGGGGGTAGAAGCTTTCTTT; CDR3: CASSRRQGVEAFF
size: many; J: TRBJ2-7; D: -; V: TRBV6-5; DNA: TGTGCCAGCATCTCTACAAACTCCTACGAGCAGTACTTC; CDR3: CASISTNSYEQYF
size: few; J: TRBJ2-6; D: -; V: TRBV4-1; DNA: TGCGCCAGCAGCCGCCAGGGCTCTGGGGCCAACGTCCTGACTTTC; CDR3: CASSRQGSGANVLTF
size: many; J: TRBJ2-7; D: -; V: TRBV28; DNA: TGTGCCAGCAGTGGTAGGTACGAGCAGTACTTC; CDR3: CASSGRYEQYF
size: -; J: TRBJ2-7; D: TRBD1; V: TRBV10-2; DNA: TGCGCCAGCAGCCTTGGGACAGGGCCCTACGAGCAGTACTTC; CDR3: CASSLGTGPYEQYF
size: many; J: TRBJ1-4; D: -; V: TRBV18; DNA: TGTGCCAGCTCCCCGTCGTGGGGTAGTGACGAAAAACTGTTTTTT; CDR3: CASSPSWGSDEKLFF
size: few; J: TRBJ1-3; D: TRBD1; V: TRBV6-6; DNA: TGTGCCAGCAATGGTGCTCAGGGGGCGAGAAACACCATATATTTT; CDR3: CASNGAQGARNTIYF
size: -; J: TRBJ2-1; D: TRBD2; V: TRBV6-2/TRBV6-3; DNA: TGTGCCAGCAAATATAGCGGGACCTACAATGAGCAGTTCTTC; CDR3: CASKYSGTYNEQFF